The rows below give T cell receptor beta chains drawn from one sample of a study of identifying expanded T cells in peripheral blood. Only in-frame clones appear in the TCRdb table, and some are missing; sequencing was by immunoSEQ multiplex PCR. The sample lists 100,000 to 150,000 clones, approximately 86% occurring once. The sequenced material came from blood. These receptors all come from a person aged 18 to 70 in good health. The conserved cysteine and the conserved F or W are not part of the CDR3 here.

V | CDR3
TRBV6-1 | ASSESSVYGYT
TRBV4-1 | ASSQDERDGAKNIQY
TRBV13 | ASSQAYARRGYT
TRBV7-3 | ASSPMAGVLHEQF
TRBV9 | ASTTTGTGNTEAF
TRBV4-1 | ASTPPASPDTQY
TRBV7-9 | ASSLESGGNEKLF
TRBV7-2 | ASSITTGWKDQPQH
TRBV18 | ASSPLARGGADTEAF
TRBV10-1 | ASSEFGRRGAEAF
TRBV2 | ASRQRASGSTGELF
TRBV10-3 | AIRVDEYEQY
TRBV9 | ASSAGGQGSNQPQH
TRBV27 | ASSLRGQGVGYGYT
TRBV5-1 | ASSLLASGGETQY
TRBV13 | ASSSEGEGLNTEAF
TRBV27 | ASSLNSGSSYEQY
TRBV11-3 | ASSQRTSGTYNEQF
TRBV14 | ASSIRRRGETQY
TRBV28 | ASSLLRGLWGTQY
TRBV5-1 | ASSSTPQGNTDTQY
TRBV4-2 | ASSQVGGQNTDTQY
TRBV11-2 | ASSLGLAGYNEQF
TRBV1 | TSSQGVSNQPQH
TRBV28 | ASSPGTADQREQY
TRBV19 | ASRTGQGIEKLF
TRBV2 | ASSPRAFNQPQH
TRBV5-1 | ASRWASEQETQY
TRBV6-4 | ASRSKGGPTEAF
TRBV11-1 | ASSLRRRDYEQY
TRBV10-1 | ASSEGGRGPSQGQY
TRBV29-1 | SVWDSHTEAF
TRBV9 | ASSGSGTGSSYEQY
TRBV19 | ASSIGTGQMNTEAF
TRBV5-4 | ASSLEPWGTEAF
TRBV7-3 | ASSWTVQGDTQY